This TCR beta chain came from a study of T cells in Graves' hyperthyroidism and ophthalmopathy. This clonotype was counted many times. As yet, its antigen is unknown. Researchers barred patients who had uncontrolled infection, other autoimmune disease, pregnancy or lactation. Each 10 ml fresh peripheral blood draw supplied the PBMCs. Overall study results and limits: Ophthalmopathy was identified by the model a median about 6.8 months ahead of onset. In the blood, most expanded thyroid clonotypes above 0.001 appeared as well.

Amplified regions were TCR beta CDR3 sequences from RNA transcripts. HTBI primers were employed in a first-round RT-PCR of the TCR CDR3. MiXCR, run by TCRdb on the multiplex PCR reads, gives a single entry per CDR3 protein. The data contain approximately 350,000 distinct CDR3 sequences, roughly 15% of them singletons. Germline loops: CDR1 MNHNS, CDR2 SASEGT. The CDR3 runs 17 residues. The V end lost 5 bases, the J end lost 2 bases, and 21 bases lay between the germline ends. The chain has TRBV6-1 and TRBJ1-2, with D perhaps TRBD1 (5 bases). The material sequenced was blood. The receptor was derived from a woman aged 55-69 years with Graves' ophthalmopathy. CDR3 amino acids: CASSPYIGGRLNYGYTF. For the CDR3, the DNA is TGTGCCAGCAGTCCCTACATCGGGGGACGTCTGAACTATGGCTACACCTTC.